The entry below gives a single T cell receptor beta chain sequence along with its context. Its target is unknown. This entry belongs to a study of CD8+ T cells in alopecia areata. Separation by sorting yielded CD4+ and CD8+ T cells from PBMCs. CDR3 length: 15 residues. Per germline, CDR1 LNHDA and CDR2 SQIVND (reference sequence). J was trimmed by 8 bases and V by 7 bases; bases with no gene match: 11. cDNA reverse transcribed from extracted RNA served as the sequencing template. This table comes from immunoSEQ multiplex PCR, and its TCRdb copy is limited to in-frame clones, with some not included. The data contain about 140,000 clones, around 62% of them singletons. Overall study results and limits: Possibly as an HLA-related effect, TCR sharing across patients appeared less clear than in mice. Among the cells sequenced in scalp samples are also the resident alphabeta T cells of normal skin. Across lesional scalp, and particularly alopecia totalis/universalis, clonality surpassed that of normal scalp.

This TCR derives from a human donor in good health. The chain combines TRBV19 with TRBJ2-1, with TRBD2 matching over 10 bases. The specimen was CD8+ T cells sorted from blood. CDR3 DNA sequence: TGTGCCAGTATCGACAGCGGGAGGGCCAGGGATGAGCAGTTCTTC. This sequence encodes CASIDSGRARDEQFF.